A selection of T cell receptor beta chains follows, all from one sample in a study of technical replicates of blood from several donors. The data were produced by immunoSEQ multiplex PCR, yet TCRdb's version contains in-frame clones alone and is incomplete. The sample has about 82,000 clones, about 91% seen once; the top ten hold about 0.39%. What was sequenced was T cells isolated from PBMCs. Source of these receptors: a human donor in good health. Each CDR3 is given with its conserved first and last residue. Each record gives: clone size, V gene, D gene, J gene, CDR3 DNA, CDR3 protein. The D gene is left open where the match is weak. Clone size, where shown, is once, few, many, or a class for clones that have expanded.

NA	TRBV4-1	NA	TRBJ1-1	TGCGCCAGCAGCCAAGCGGGAACTCCCACTGAAGCTTTCTTT	CASSQAGTPTEAFF
NA	TRBV5-1	NA	TRBJ2-5	TGCGCCAGCAGCTTGGCGAGCGGTTCGGGGTCGACCCAGTACTTC	CASSLASGSGSTQYF
once	TRBV7-2	TRBD2	TRBJ2-2	TGTGCCAGCAGTGTCCGACTAGCGTTGACCGGGGAGCTGTTTTTT	CASSVRLALTGELFF
NA	TRBV5-1	TRBD2	TRBJ2-3	TGCGCCAGCAGGTCCCGCGGGGAGCTAGCGGAGATCCACGGTACGCAGTATTTT	CASRSRGELAEIHGTQYF
NA	TRBV18	TRBD1	TRBJ1-5	TGTGCCAGCTCAGGGACAGGGGGCAGTGGCCAGCCCCAGCATTTT	CASSGTGGSGQPQHF
once	TRBV19	NA	TRBJ1-1	TGTGCCAGTAGTATAGATCTAAGAGGTTACACTGAAGCTTTCTTT	CASSIDLRGYTEAFF
NA	TRBV4-3	TRBD1	TRBJ2-7	TGCGCCAGCAGCCAAGAGGCCCCGGACAGGGATATTGAGCAGTACTTC	CASSQEAPDRDIEQYF
NA	TRBV6-5	NA	TRBJ1-1	TGTGCCAGCAGGGGGGGCACTGAAGCTTTCTTT	CASRGGTEAFF
NA	TRBV2	TRBD1	TRBJ1-2	TGTGCCAGCAGTGCTACTCGTGGGACAGGGAAGAGCTATGGCTACACCTTC	CASSATRGTGKSYGYTF
NA	TRBV6-5	NA	TRBJ1-4	TGTGCCAGCAGTTTGGAGGGCAAACTGTTTTTT	CASSLEGKLFF
few	TRBV9	NA	TRBJ2-3	TGTGCCAGCAGCGTAAAGGAGGGCCGCACAGATACGCAGTATTTT	CASSVKEGRTDTQYF
NA	TRBV10-3	TRBD2	TRBJ2-7	TGTGCCATCGGCGGGGGGAGGTTAGTACTCTACGAGCAGTACTTC	CAIGGGRLVLYEQYF
NA	TRBV30	NA	TRBJ1-2	TGTGCCTGGAGTATGTGGACAGCTGGCTACACCTTC	CAWSMWTAGYTF
once	TRBV30	TRBD1	TRBJ1-1	TGTGCCTGGAGCAGGGGGTTTGGCACTGAAGCTTTCTTT	CAWSRGFGTEAFF
NA	TRBV2	TRBD2	TRBJ2-7	TGTGCCAGCAGTGAAGGAGGACTAGCGGGGGAGGAGCAGTACTTC	CASSEGGLAGEEQYF
NA	TRBV19	NA	TRBJ1-5	TGTGCCAGTAAAGAATGGAGGGAGGAGCAGCCCCAGCATTTT	CASKEWREEQPQHF
NA	TRBV28	NA	TRBJ2-1	TGTGCCAGCAGTTTATCCTACACCCTGGCTAGTGAGCAGTTCTTC	CASSLSYTLASEQFF
NA	TRBV7-9	NA	TRBJ2-1	TGTGCCAGCAGACAAGGACAGAATGAGCAGTTCTTC	CASRQGQNEQFF
NA	TRBV19	NA	TRBJ1-4	TGTGCCAGTAGTCAAACATCAGGTTTTAATGAAAAACTGTTTTTT	CASSQTSGFNEKLFF
NA	TRBV9	TRBD1	TRBJ2-6	TGTGCCAGCAGCGCGGGACAGGGACCGTCTGGGGCCAACGTCCTGACTTTC	CASSAGQGPSGANVLTF
NA	TRBV27	TRBD1	TRBJ2-7	TGTGCCAGCAGTTTTGCGCAGGGGGCTTACGAGCAGTACTTC	CASSFAQGAYEQYF
once	TRBV7-3	NA	TRBJ1-1	TGTGCCAGCAGCGTCGCCGGAGGGTGGGGTGGCACTGAAGCTTTCTTT	CASSVAGGWGGTEAFF
NA	TRBV11-2	TRBD2	TRBJ2-7	TGTGCCAGCAGCTTAAGCGGCGGGGGTATAGCCTACGAGCAGTACTTC	CASSLSGGGIAYEQYF
NA	TRBV9	NA	TRBJ2-1	TGTGCCAGCAGCGTAGCCCAAAGAGAGACAGCCGATGAGCAGTTCTTC	CASSVAQRETADEQFF
NA	TRBV19	NA	TRBJ1-4	TGTGCCAGTAGTTTCAGACGGGCAACTAATGAAAAACTGTTTTTT	CASSFRRATNEKLFF
NA	TRBV9	NA	TRBJ2-2	TGTGCCAGCAGCGTAGCCGGGAACACCGGGGAGCTGTTTTTT	CASSVAGNTGELFF
NA	TRBV6-4	TRBD2	TRBJ2-1	TGTGCCAGCAGTGAACCGGGACTAGCTCGGGAGGAGCAGTTCTTC	CASSEPGLAREEQFF
once	TRBV28	NA	TRBJ1-2	TGTGCCAGCAGTTTATGGGTTGGGAGAGGCTACACCTTC	CASSLWVGRGYTF
NA	TRBV9	NA	TRBJ1-1	TGTGCCAGCAGCGGCGTTCCCGCGGGCACTGAAGCTTTCTTT	CASSGVPAGTEAFF